This entry lists 5 T cell receptor beta chains sequenced from one sample in a study of T cell responses to AZD1222 COVID-19 vaccine. Only in-frame clones appear in the TCRdb table, and some are missing; sequencing was by immunoSEQ multiplex PCR. The sample lists under 60,000 clones, around 84% occurring once. Specimen: peripheral blood, collected on day 0 of AZD1222 vaccination. Receptors originate from an adult in good health.

The chain recombines TRBV14 with TRBJ1-1; D gene unclear. In germline, CDR1 is SGHDN, CDR2 FVKESK. The CDR3 sequence is 16 residues long. V gave up 2 bases and J gave up 2 bases, with 15 bases separating them. CDR3 amino acids: CASSQQGSLGNTEAFF. CDR3 DNA: TGTGCCAGCAGCCAACAAGGTTCCTTGGGCAACACTGAAGCTTTCTTT.

This chain's CDR3 is CASRPTGGGSYNEQFF. The DNA for the CDR3 is TGCGCCAGCAGGCCCACAGGGGGCGGTTCCTACAATGAGCAGTTCTTC. The chain is built from TRBV5-1 and TRBJ2-1, with 9 nucleotides matching TRBD1. Losses at the gene ends were 5 bases for V and 1 base for J; bases not matched to a gene: 7. CDR3 length equals 16 residues. Germline assignment: CDR1 SGHRS and CDR2 YFSETQ.

The chain combines TRBV10-1 with TRBJ1-2, with D maybe TRBD1 (5 bases). V was pared by 0 bases and J by 4 bases, with 18 bases between. The CDR3 sequence is 17 residues long. Germline V gives CDR1 WNHNN, CDR2 SYGVQD (reference sequence). CDR3 nucleotides: TGCGCCAGCAGTGAGTCGACGACCAGGGTGACATGCTATGGCTACACCTTC. Protein product: CASSESTTRVTCYGYTF.

The chain employs TRBV19 and TRBJ1-1; D unresolved. Germline V gene sequence: CDR1 LNHDA, CDR2 SQIVND (reference sequence). The V gene lost 1 base and the J gene lost 5 bases, with 8 bases spanning the gap. The CDR3 sequence is 13 residues long. CDR3 amino acids: CASSIVAWTEAFF. Written as DNA, the CDR3 is TGTGCCAGTAGTATAGTAGCTTGGACTGAAGCTTTCTTT.

The V gene is TRBV19, the J gene TRBJ1-1, with D unresolved. This CDR3 spans 8 amino acids. V was clipped by 8 bases and J by 9 bases, with 4 bases between them. Looked up from germline, CDR1 is LNHDA and CDR2 is SQIVND (reference sequence). The CDR3 loop is CASHQAFF. CDR3 in DNA: TGTGCCAGTCATCAAGCTTTCTTT.